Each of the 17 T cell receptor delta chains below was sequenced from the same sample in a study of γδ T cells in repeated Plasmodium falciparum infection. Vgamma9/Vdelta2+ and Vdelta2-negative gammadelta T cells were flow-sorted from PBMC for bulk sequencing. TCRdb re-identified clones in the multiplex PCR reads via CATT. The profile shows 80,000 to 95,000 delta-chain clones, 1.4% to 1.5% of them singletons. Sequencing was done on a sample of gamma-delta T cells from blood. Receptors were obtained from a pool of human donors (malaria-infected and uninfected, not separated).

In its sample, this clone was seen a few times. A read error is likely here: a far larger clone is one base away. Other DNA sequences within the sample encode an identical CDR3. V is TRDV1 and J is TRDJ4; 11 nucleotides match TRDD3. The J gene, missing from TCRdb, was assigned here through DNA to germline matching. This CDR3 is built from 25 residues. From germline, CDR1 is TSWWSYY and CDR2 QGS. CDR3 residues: CALGGPHGRLVPIDHVLGDKGPLIF. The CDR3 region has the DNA TGTGCCCTTGGGGGTCCCCATGGACGGCTTGTCCCAATCGACCATGTACTGGGGGATAAAGGACCCCTGATCTTT.

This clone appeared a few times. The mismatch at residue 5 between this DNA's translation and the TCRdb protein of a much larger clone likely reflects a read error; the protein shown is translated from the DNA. CDR3 nucleotide sequence: TGTGCCTGTGACTCCAGGGATACGCGAGATAAACTCATCTTT. Translated, it gives CACDSRDTRDKLIF. The rearrangement joins TRDV2 to TRDJ1, with 8 positions matching TRDD3. Trimming at V came to 3 bases and at J to 5 bases, leaving 7 bases not matched to a gene. The CDR3 is made up of 14 amino acids. Germline V lookup: CDR1 GEAIGNYY, CDR2 EKD.

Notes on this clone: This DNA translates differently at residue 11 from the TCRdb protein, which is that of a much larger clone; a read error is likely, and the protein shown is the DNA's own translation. This CDR3 is CACEPLGDYTGKLIF. The CDR3 nucleotides are TGTGCCTGTGAGCCTCTGGGGGATTACACCGGTAAACTCATCTTT. J is TRDJ1 and V is TRDV2; 9 bases match TRDD3. The J gene, left out of TCRdb, was set here by checking the DNA against germline. CDR3 length: 15 residues. CDR1 is GEAIGNYY, CDR2 EKD, per germline.

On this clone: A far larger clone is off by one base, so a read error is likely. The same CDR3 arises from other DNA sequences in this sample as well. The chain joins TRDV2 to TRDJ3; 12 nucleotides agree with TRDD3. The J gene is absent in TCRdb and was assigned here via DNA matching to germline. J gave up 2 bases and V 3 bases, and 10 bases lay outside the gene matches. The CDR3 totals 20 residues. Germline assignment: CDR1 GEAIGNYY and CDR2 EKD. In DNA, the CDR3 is TGTGCCTGTGACTTGTACTGGGGGATACAGACGGCCTGGGACACCCGACAGATGTTTTTC. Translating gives CACDLYWGIQTAWDTRQMFF.

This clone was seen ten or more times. The chain's CDR3 is CALGGWSFRRSVLGDTPLYTDKLIF. The DNA for the CDR3 is TGTGCTCTTGGGGGATGGTCTTTTCGCCGGTCTGTACTGGGGGATACGCCCTTGTACACCGATAAACTCATCTTT. The V and J genes are TRDV1 and TRDJ1; TRDD3 aligns across 13 bases. This CDR3 is 25 amino acids long. V lost 4 bases to trimming and J lost 0 bases; unmatched junction nucleotides: 29. The V gene's germline CDR1 is TSWWSYY and CDR2 QGS.

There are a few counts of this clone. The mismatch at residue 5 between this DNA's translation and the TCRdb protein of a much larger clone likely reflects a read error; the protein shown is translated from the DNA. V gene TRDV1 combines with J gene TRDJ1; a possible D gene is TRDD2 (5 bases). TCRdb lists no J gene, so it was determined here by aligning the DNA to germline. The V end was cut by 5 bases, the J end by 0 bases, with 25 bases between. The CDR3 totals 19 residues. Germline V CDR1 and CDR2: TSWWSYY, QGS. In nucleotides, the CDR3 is TGTGCTCTTGGGAAACGGGTGTATTCGTTCACCTTCTACACCGATAAACTCATCTTT. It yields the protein CALGKRVYSFTFYTDKLIF.

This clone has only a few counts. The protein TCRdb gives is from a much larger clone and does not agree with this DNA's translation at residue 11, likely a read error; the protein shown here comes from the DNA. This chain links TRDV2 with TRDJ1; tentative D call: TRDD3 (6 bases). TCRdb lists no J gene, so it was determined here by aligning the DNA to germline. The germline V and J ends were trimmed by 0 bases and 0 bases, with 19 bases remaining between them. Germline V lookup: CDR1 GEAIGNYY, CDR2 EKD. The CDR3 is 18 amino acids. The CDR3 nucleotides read TGTGCCTGTGACACCGTTTACCGTGGGGGGGGAGACACCGATAAACTCATCTTT. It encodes CACDTVYRGGGDTDKLIF.

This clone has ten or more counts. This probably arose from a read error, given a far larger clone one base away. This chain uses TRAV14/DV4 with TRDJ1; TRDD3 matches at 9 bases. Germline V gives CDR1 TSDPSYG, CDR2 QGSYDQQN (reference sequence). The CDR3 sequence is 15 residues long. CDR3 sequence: CSSTGGPSYTDKLIF. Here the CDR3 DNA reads TGTTCCTCAACTGGGGGACCTTCGTACACCGATAAACTCATCTTT.

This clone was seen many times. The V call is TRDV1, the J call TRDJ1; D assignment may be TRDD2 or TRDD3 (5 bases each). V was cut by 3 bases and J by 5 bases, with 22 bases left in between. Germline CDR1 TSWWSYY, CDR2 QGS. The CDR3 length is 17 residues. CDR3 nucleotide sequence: TGTGCTCTTGGGGAGTTGGCCTTCTCCTGGGTAAGGGATAAACTCATCTTT. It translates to CALGELAFSWVRDKLIF.

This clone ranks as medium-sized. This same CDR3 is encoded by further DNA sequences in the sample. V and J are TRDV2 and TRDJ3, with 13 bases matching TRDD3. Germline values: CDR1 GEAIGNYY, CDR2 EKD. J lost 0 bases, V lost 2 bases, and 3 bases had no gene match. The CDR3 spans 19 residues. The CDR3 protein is CACDKYWGIRSWDTRQMFF. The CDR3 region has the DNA TGTGCCTGTGACAAGTACTGGGGGATACGCTCCTGGGACACCCGACAGATGTTTTTC.

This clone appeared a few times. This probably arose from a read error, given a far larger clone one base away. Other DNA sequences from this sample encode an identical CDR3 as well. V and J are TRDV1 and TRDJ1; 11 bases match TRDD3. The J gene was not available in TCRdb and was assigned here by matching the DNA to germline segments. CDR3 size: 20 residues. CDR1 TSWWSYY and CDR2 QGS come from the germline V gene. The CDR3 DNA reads TGTGCCCTTGGGGAAGCGTGGGGAACTGGGGGATATTGGAGCACCGATAAACTCATCTTT. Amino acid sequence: CALGEAWGTGGYWSTDKLIF.

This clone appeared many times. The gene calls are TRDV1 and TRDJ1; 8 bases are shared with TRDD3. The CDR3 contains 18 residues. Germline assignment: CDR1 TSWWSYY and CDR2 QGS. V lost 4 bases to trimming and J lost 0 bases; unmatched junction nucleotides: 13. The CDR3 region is CALGAYTGGPLYTDKLIF. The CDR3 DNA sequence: TGTGCTCTTGGGGCCTATACTGGGGGTCCCCTGTACACCGATAAACTCATCTTT.

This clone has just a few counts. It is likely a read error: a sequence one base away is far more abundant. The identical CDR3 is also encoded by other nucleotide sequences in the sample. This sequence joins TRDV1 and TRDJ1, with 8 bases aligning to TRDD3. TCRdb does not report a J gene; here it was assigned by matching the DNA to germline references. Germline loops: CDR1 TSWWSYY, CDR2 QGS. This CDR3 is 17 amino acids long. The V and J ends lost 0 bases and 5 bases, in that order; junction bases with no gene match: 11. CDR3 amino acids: CALGELSGIPFTDKLIF. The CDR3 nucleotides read TGTGCTCTTGGGGAACTTTCGGGGATACCCTTCACTGATAAACTCATCTTT.

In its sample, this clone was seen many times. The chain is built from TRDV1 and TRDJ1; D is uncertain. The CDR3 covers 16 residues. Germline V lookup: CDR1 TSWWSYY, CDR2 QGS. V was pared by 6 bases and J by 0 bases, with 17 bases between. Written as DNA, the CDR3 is TGTGCTCTTGGAGCCCCTCCCGTCCAATACACCGATAAACTCATCTTT. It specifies CALGAPPVQYTDKLIF.

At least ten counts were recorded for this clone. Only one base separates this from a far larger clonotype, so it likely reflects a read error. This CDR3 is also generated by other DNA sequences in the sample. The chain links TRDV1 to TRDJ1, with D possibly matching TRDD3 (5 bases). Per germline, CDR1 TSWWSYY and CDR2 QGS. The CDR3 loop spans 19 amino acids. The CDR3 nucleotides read TGTGCTCTTGGGGAAACGTGGGGTCCCTCAGGGAAGTACACCGATAAGCTCATCTTT. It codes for CALGETWGPSGKYTDKLIF.

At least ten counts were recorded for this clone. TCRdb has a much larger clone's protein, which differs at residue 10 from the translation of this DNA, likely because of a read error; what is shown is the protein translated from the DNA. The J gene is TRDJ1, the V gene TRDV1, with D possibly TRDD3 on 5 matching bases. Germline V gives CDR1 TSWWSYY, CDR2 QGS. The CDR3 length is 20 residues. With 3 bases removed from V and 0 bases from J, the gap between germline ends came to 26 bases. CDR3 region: CALGEARRLRDPWYTDKLIF. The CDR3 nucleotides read TGTGCTCTTGGGGAGGCTAGGAGGCTGAGGGATCCTTGGTACACCGATAAACTCATCTTT.

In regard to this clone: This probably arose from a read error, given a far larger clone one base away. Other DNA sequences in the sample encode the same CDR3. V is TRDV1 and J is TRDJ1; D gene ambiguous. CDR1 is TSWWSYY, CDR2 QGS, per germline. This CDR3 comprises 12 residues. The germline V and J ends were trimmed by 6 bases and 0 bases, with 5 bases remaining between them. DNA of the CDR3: TGTGCTCTTGGAGAATACACCGATAAACTCATCTTT. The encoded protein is CALGEYTDKLIF.